This T cell receptor beta chain comes out of a study of T cells in women clearing cervical HPV infection. For the study at large: Case blood drawn at lesion detection; control blood after infection cleared. HLA type could not be excluded as a confounder.

Data came from immunoSEQ multiplex PCR; TCRdb stores just in-frame clones and leaves some out. The sample table sets out about 19,000 clones. A remark on this clone: What it binds is unknown. The read gets to within 3 residues of the CDR3 end, and the germline J gene fills in the rest.

Study-level results: TRBV6-7 relative abundance averaged about 0.1% in cases and more than 0.15% in controls. Cases and controls were distinguished at AUC 0.83 by richness and V genes.

The V and J ends lost 5 bases and 6 bases, in that order; junction bases with no gene match: 2. CDR1 is SGHDT and CDR2 is YYEEEE in the germline V gene. The CDR3 loop spans 14 amino acids. The receptor comes from a woman aged 18 to 69 with a cervical HPV16 infection that either progressed to CIN3+ or cleared (not recorded which). This chain connects TRBV5-6 to TRBJ1-6; 10 bases are a match to TRBD1. The sample was blood buffy coat. The CDR3 loop is CASSGDRGNSPLHF. The part of the CDR3 DNA that was read is TGTGCCAGCAGTGGGGACAGGGGTAATTCACCC.